This T cell receptor beta chain was observed in a study of neurological immune-mediated disorders. TCRdb re-called the 5' RACE reads through MiXCR, storing one row per CDR3 protein. Here the sample spans tens of thousands of distinct CDR3 sequences, around 5% being singletons. The germline V gene has CDR1 SGHNT and CDR2 YYREEE (reference sequence). The CDR3 loop spans 15 amino acids. The J segment lost 4 bases and the V segment lost 4 bases, leaving 7 bases of the junction unmatched. This clonotype was observed a few times. Sample: PBMCs. This receptor was identified in a woman in her seventies with multiple sclerosis. The chain employs TRBV5-4 and TRBJ2-2, with TRBD2 matching 7 bases. The CDR3 sequence is CASSPNSGFTGELFF. Written as DNA, the CDR3 is TGTGCCAGCAGCCCAAATAGCGGGTTCACCGGGGAGCTGTTTTTT.